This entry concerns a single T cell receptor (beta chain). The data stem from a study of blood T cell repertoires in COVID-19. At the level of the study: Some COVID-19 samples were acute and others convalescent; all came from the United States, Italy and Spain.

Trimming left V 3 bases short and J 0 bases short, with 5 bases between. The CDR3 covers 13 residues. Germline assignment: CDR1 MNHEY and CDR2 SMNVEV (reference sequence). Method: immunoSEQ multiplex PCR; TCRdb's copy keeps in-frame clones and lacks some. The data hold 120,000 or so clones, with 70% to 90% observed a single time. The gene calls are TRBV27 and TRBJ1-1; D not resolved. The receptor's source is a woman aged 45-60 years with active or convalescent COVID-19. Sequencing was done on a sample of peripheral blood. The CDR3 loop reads CASSFTLNTEAFF. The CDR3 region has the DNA TGTGCCAGCAGTTTCACACTGAACACTGAAGCTTTCTTT.